Included here is one T cell receptor (beta chain) sequence, with context. A read error may account for a junction end that differs from germline. The V gene's germline CDR1 is SGHRS and CDR2 YFSETQ. This CDR3 contains 13 residues. This record comes from a study of CD8+ T cells in alopecia areata. RNA was extracted and reverse transcribed into cDNA as the sequencing template. The repertoire was sequenced with immunoSEQ multiplex PCR; TCRdb's copy has only in-frame clones and lacks some. This repertoire shows 200,000 to 250,000 clones, 57% found once; its top ten account for roughly 0.47%. The sample consisted of CD4+ T cells sorted from blood, taken at week 0. The clonotype was recovered from a human donor with alopecia areata. The J gene is TRBJ1-1, the V gene TRBV5-1; no clear D gene. The CDR3 loop reads CASSLGTNTEAFF. The CDR3 DNA sequence: TGCGCCAGCAGCTTGGGGACCAACACCGAAGCTTTCTTT. Together with reference TRBV5-1 and TRBJ1-1, the CDR3 gives the full variable domain: KAGVTQTPRYLIKTRGQQVTLSCSPISGHRSVSWYQQTPGQGLQFLFEYFSETQRNKGNFPGRFSGRQFSNSRSEMNVSTLELGDSALYLCASSLGTNTEAFFGQGTRLTVV.